The sequence of this TCR beta chain was determined in a study of human T cells and chemical hapten exposure. Stated time point: patch test 1, 2 weeks after DPC sensitization. Sample treatment: therapeutic diphenylcyclopropenone sensitization with weekly scalp DPC. TCRdb reprocessed the RACE reads with MiXCR, giving one entry per CDR3 protein. The data show around 52,000 distinct CDR3 sequences, over 7.5% seen once. The CDR3 sequence is 16 residues long. Germline values: CDR1 MNHNY, CDR2 SVGAGI (reference sequence). The germline V and J ends were trimmed by 2 bases and 2 bases, with 12 bases remaining between them. There are many counts of this clonotype.

The sequence was obtained from a woman aged 40 to 50 with alopecia areata. Some clones in this sample may be carry-over from other donors' samples. The sample was whole blood, taken in connection with sensitization to the hapten diphenylcyclopropenone (DPC). This chain connects TRBV6-6 to TRBJ2-2; no definite D call. In DNA form, the CDR3 reads TGTGCCAGCAGTTACCGGAACTCTCGAAACACCGGGGAGCTGTTTTTT. Translating it yields CASSYRNSRNTGELFF.